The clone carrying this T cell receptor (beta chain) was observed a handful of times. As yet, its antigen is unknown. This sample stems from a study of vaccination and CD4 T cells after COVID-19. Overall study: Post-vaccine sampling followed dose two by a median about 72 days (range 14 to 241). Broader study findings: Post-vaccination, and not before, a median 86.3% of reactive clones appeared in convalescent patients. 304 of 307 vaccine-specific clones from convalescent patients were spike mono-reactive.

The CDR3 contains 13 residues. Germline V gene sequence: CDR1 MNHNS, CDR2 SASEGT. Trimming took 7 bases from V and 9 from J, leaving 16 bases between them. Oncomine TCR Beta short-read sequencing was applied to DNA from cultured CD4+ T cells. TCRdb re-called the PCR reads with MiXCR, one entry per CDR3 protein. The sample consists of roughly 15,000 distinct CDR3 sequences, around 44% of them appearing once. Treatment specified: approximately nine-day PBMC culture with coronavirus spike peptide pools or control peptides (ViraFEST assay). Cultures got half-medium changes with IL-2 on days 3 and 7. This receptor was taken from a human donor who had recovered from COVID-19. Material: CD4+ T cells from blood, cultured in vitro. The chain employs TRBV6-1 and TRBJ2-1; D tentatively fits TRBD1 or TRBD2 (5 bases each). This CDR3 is CASTPRQGAEQFF. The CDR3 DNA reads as TGTGCCAGCACCCCTCGTCAGGGAGCTGAGCAGTTCTTC.